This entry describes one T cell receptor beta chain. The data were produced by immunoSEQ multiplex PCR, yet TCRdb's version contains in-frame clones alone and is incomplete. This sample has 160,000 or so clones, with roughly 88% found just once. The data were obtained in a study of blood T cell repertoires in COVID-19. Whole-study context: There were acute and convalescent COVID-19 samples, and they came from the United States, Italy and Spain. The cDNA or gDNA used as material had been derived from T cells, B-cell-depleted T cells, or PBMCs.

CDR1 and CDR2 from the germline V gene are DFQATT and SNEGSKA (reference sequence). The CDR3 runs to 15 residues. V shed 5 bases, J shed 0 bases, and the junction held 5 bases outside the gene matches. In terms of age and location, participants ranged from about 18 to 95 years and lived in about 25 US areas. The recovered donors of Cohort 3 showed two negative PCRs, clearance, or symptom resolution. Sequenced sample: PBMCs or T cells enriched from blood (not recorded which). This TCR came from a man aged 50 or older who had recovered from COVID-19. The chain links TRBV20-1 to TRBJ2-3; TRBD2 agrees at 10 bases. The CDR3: CSARGLAASTDTQYF. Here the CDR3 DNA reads TGCAGTGCTCGTGGACTAGCGGCCAGCACAGATACGCAGTATTTT.